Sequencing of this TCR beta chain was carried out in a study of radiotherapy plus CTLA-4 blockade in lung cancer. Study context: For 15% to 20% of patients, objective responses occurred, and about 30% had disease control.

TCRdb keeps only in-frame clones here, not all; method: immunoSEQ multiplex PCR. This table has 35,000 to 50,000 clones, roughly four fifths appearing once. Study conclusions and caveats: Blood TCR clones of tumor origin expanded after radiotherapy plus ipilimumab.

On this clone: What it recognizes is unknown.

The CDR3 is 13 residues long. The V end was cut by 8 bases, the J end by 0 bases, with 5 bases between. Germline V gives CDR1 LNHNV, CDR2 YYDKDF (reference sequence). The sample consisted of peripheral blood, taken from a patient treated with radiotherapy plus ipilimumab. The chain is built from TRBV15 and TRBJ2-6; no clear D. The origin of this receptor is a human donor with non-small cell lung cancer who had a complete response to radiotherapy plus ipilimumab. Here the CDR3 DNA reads TGTGCCACCCGAGGCTCTGGGGCCAACGTCCTGACTTTC. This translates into CATRGSGANVLTF.